This T cell receptor beta chain is from a study of OX40 agonist ivuxolimab in advanced cancers. In the study overall: The costimulatory receptor OX40 (CD134) was targeted by ivuxolimab, a fully human IgG2 agonistic monoclonal antibody. Intravenous ivuxolimab was administered to patients every 2 weeks at six dose levels: 0.01, 0.1, 0.3, 1.5, 3 and 10 mg/kg. Of the roughly 50 dose-escalation patients, hepatocellular carcinoma was present in about 19, melanoma in around 15, renal cell carcinoma in 9 and head and neck cancer in 9. In the dose-escalation cohort, over 65% of patients were male, and the mean age was roughly 60 years, with a range of roughly 20 to 80. Patients were allowed to have had prior anti-PD-1, anti-PD-L1 or anti-CTLA-4 therapy, and 30% to 40% of the dose-escalation patients had previously received checkpoint inhibitors. Partial responses were achieved by three dose-escalation patients, of whom one had hepatocellular carcinoma and two had cutaneous melanoma. Peripheral TCRbeta sequencing aimed to test whether ivuxolimab altered TCR sequence diversity and caused clonal T-cell expansion. The paper describes the monotherapy dose-escalation part (N of about 50 patients) of the phase I trial of ivuxolimab. Findings and caveats that apply to the study as a whole: At doses from 0.1 to 3.0 mg/kg, clonal expansion was seen in both CD4+ and CD8+ blood T cells between baseline and week 6. Partial responders in the 0.1-3.0 mg/kg groups had among the lowest normalized peripheral clonal expansion, especially among CD8+ T cells. After ivuxolimab, expanded clones were on average more numerous among CD8+ T cells than among CD4+ T cells. Low levels of normalized T-cell clonal expansion were also seen in some patients who did not respond. Antigen specificity was not determined for the clonally expanded peripheral T cells.

V and J lose 5 bases and 2 bases, and a span of 13 bases separates them. From its cysteine to its phenylalanine, the CDR3 spans 14 amino acids. Only CDR3 DNA is held: 42 bases, read in frame from base 1. The germline V gene (reference sequence) supplies CDR1 MNHEY and CDR2 SMNVEV. To sequence the TCRbeta CDR3 region, genomic DNA was isolated from the sorted cells. The immunoSEQ Assay was used for sequencing of TCRbeta CDR3 regions. The clones in this table, taken by TCRdb from immuneACCESS, are in-frame only. Not every clone is retained; where verified, under half of the shortfall comes from an unresolved V gene, and the cause of the rest is unknown. Here the sample has some 60,000 clones; around four fifths occur a single time. The biggest ten clones account for roughly 4.7% of the sample. The trial excluded patients who had a history of autoimmune disease or were on systemic immunosuppression. In every dose cohort, peripheral blood was drawn for TCR sequencing at baseline, cycle 4 day 1, and cycle 7 day 1. The samples were drawn from a first-in-human, open-label, multicenter phase I dose-escalation trial of ivuxolimab. Adults with locally advanced or metastatic head and neck squamous cell, hepatocellular, melanoma or renal cell carcinoma were enrolled in the trial. Before TCR sequencing, CD4+ and CD8+ T cells were separately sorted from peripheral blood.

On this clone: Its binding antigen is unknown. The sample holds no much larger clone one base away, and base qualities are not on file.

The sequencing used CD4+ or CD8+ T cells sorted from blood, collected in a trial of the OX40 agonist ivuxolimab. This sequence was found in an adult with an advanced solid tumor such as melanoma, head and neck, liver or kidney cancer. The chain was built from TRBV27 and TRBJ2-7; the D call could be TRBD1 or TRBD2, with each sharing 5 bases. The DNA sequence is TGTGCCAGCAGTGCCTACCGGGGCCCCTACGAGCAGTACTTC. It is translated as CASSAYRGPYEQYF.